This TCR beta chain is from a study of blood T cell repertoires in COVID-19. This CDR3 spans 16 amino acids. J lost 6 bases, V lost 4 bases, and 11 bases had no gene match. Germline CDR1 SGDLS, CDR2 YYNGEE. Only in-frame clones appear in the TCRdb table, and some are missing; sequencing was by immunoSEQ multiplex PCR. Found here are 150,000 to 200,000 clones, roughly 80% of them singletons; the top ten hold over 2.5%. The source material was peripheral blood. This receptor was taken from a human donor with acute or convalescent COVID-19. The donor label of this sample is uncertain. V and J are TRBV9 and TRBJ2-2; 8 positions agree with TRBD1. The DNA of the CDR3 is TGTGCCAGCAGCCCCAGGGGGCGGGTAGGGTCCGGGGAGCTGTTTTTT. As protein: CASSPRGRVGSGELFF.